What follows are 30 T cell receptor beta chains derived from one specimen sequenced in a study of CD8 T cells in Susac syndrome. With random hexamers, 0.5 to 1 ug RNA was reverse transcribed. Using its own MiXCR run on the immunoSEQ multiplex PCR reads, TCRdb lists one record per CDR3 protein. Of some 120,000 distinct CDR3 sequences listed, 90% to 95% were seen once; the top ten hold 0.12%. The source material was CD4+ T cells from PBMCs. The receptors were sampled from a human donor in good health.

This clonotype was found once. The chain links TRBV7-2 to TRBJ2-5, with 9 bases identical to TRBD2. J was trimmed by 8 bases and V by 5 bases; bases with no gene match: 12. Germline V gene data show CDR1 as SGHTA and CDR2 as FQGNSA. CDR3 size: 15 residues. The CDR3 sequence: CASSDRTSASLTQYF. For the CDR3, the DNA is TGTGCCAGCAGCGATCGGACTAGCGCAAGCCTCACCCAGTACTTC.

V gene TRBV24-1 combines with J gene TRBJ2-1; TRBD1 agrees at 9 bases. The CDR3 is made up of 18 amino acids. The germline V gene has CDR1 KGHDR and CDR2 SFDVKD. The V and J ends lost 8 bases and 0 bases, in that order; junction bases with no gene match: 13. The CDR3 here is CATTPGPGQGYSYNEQFF. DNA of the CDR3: TGTGCCACCACACCCGGCCCGGGACAGGGCTACTCCTACAATGAGCAGTTCTTC.

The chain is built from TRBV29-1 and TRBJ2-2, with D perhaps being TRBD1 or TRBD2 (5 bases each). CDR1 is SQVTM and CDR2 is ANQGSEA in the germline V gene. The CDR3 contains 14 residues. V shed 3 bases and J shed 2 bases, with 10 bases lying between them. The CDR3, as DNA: TGCAGCGTTGACGGGGACGGAAACACCGGGGAGCTGTTTTTT. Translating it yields CSVDGDGNTGELFF.

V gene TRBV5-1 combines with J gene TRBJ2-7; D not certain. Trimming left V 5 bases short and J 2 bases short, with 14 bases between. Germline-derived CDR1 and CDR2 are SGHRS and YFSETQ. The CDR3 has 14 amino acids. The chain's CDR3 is CASRSGGITYEQYF. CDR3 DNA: TGCGCCAGCAGGTCCGGCGGTATTACCTACGAGCAGTACTTC.

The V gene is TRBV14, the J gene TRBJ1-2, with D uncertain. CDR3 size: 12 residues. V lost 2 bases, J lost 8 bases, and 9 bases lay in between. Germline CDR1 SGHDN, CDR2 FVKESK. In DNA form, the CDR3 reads TGTGCCAGCAGCCAACTTTCGAGCGGCTACACCTTC. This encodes CASSQLSSGYTF.

The CDR3 spells CSVSRRLTGETQYF. CDR3 bases: TGCAGCGTGTCTCGAAGGCTCACGGGGGAGACCCAGTACTTC. The rearrangement joins TRBV29-1 to TRBJ2-5; perhaps TRBD2 as D (5 bases). Trimming took off 6 bases at V and 5 bases at J, with 19 bases between the two ends. The CDR3 runs to 14 residues. The germline CDR1 and CDR2 sequences are SQVTM and ANQGSEA.

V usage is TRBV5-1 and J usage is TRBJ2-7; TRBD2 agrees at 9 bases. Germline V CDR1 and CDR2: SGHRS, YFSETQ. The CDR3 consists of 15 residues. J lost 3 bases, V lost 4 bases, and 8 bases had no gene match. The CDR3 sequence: CASSGSTSGLYEQYF. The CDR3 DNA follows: TGCGCCAGCAGCGGTTCGACTAGCGGACTCTACGAGCAGTACTTC.

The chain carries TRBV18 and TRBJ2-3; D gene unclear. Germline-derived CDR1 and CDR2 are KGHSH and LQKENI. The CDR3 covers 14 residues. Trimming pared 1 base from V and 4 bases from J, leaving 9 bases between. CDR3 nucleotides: TGTGCCAGCTCACCACAGTTTGGCGCAGATACGCAGTATTTT. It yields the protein CASSPQFGADTQYF.

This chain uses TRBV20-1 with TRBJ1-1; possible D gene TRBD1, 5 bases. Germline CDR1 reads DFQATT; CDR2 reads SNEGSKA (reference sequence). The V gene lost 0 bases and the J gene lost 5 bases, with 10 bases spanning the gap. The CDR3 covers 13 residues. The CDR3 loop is CSAREGGGTEAFF. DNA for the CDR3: TGCAGTGCTAGAGAGGGCGGGGGAACTGAAGCTTTCTTT.

In nucleotides, the CDR3 is TGTGCCAGCAGCTCCGGGAGTCGCACAGATACGCAGTATTTT. Translating it yields CASSSGSRTDTQYF. The chain has TRBV7-8 and TRBJ2-3; the D gene is possibly TRBD2 (6 bases). The V gene's germline CDR1 is SGHVS and CDR2 FQNEAQ. With 4 bases removed from V and 1 base from J, the gap between germline ends came to 9 bases. This CDR3 contains 14 residues.

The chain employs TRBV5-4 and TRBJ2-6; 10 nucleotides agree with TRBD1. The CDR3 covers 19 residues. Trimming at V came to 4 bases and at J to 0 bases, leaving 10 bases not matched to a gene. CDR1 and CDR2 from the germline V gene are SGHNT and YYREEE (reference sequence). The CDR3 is CASSPDRGRVRSGANVLTF. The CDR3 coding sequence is TGTGCCAGCAGCCCGGACAGGGGGAGAGTCCGCTCTGGGGCCAACGTCCTGACTTTC.

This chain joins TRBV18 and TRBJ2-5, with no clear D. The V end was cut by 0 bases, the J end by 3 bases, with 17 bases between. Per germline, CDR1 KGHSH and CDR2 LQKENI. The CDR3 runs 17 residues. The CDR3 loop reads CASSPPKADPSEETQYF. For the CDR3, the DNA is TGTGCCAGCTCACCACCGAAGGCGGACCCATCCGAAGAGACCCAGTACTTC.

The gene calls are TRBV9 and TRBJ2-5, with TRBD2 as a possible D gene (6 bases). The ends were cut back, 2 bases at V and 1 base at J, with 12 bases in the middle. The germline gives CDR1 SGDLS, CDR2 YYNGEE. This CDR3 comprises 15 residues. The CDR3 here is CASSVEGWPQETQYF. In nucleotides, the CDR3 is TGTGCCAGCAGCGTGGAGGGGTGGCCCCAAGAGACCCAGTACTTC.

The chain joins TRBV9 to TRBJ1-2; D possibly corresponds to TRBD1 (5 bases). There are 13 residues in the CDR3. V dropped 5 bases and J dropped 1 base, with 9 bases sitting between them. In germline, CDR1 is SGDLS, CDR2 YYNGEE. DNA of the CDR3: TGTGCCAGCAGTATGAGGGGTAACTATGGCTACACCTTC. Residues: CASSMRGNYGYTF.

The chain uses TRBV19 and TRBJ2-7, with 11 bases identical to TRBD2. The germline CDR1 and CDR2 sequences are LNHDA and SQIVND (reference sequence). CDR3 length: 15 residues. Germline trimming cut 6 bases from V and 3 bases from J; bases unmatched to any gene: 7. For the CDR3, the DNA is TGTGCCAGTAGCACCGGCGGGACTAGCGGCTACGAGCAGTACTTC. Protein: CASSTGGTSGYEQYF. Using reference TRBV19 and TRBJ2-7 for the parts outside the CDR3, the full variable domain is DGGITQSPKYLFRKEGQNVTLSCEQNLNHDAMYWYRQDPGQGLRLIYYSQIVNDFQKGDIAEGYSVSREKKESFPLTVTSAQKNPTAFYLCASSTGGTSGYEQYFGPGTRLTVT.

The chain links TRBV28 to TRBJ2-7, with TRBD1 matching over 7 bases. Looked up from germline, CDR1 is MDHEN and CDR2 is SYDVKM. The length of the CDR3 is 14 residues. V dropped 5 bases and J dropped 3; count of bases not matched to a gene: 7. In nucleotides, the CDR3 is TGTGCCAGCAGTCCGCTAAGGACAGGCTACGAGCAGTACTTC. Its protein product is CASSPLRTGYEQYF. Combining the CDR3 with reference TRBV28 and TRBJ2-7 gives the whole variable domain DVKVTQSSRYLVKRTGEKVFLECVQDMDHENMFWYRQDPGLGLRLIYFSYDVKMKEKGDIPEGYSVSREKKERFSLILESASTNQTSMYLCASSPLRTGYEQYFGPGTRLTVT.

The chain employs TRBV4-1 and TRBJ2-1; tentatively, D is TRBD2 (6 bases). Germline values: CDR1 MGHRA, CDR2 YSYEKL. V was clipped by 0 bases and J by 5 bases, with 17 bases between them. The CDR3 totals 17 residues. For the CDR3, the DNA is TGCGCCAGCAGCCAAGAAAGGAGGGGACGTGTAAACAATGAGCAGTTCTTC. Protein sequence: CASSQERRGRVNNEQFF.

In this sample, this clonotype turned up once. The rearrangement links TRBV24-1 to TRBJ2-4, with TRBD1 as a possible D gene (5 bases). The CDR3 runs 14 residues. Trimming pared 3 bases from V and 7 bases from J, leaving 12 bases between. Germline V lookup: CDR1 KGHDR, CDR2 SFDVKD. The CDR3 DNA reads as TGTGCCACCAGTGATACAGGTGTTGCGAACATTCAGTACTTC. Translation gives CATSDTGVANIQYF.

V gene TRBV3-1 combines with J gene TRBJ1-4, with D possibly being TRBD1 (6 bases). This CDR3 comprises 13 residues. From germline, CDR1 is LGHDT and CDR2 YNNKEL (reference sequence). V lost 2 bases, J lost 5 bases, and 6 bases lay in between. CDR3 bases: TGTGCCAGCAGCCAACAGGGGAATGAAAAACTGTTTTTT. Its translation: CASSQQGNEKLFF.

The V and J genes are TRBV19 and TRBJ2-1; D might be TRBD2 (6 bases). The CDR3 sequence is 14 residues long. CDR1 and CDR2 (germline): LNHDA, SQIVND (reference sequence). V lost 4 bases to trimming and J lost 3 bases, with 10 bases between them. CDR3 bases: TGTGCCAGTAGTAACGGGAGACTCTACAATGAGCAGTTCTTC. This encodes CASSNGRLYNEQFF.

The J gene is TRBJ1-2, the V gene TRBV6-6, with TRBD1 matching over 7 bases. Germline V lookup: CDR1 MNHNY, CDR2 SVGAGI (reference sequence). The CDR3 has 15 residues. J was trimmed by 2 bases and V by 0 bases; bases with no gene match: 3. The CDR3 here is CASSYSTGRNYGYTF. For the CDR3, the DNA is TGTGCCAGCAGTTACTCGACAGGGAGGAACTATGGCTACACCTTC.

CDR3 bases: TGTGCCAGCAGCTTTACAGGGAGGCGTGACGGGGAGCTGTTTTTT. Translation: CASSFTGRRDGELFF. The J gene is TRBJ2-2, the V gene TRBV5-4; D is possibly TRBD1 or TRBD2 (6 bases each). There are 15 residues in the CDR3. V was trimmed by 2 bases and J by 7 bases, leaving 15 bases between them. Germline CDR1 is SGHNT and CDR2 is YYREEE (reference sequence).

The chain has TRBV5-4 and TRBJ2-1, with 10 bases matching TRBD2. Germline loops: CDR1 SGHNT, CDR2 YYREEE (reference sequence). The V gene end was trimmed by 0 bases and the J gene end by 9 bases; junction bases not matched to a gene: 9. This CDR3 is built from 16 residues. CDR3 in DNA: TGTGCCAGCAGCTTGGCCGGAGCGGGAGGGCCGGGTGAGCAGTTCTTC. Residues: CASSLAGAGGPGEQFF.

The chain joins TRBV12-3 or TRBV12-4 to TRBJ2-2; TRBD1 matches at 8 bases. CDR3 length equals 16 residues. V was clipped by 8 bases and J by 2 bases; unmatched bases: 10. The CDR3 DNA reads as TGTGCCAGCCCCCCGCCGGGACAGGCTAACACCGGGGAGCTGTTTTTT. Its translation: CASPPPGQANTGELFF.

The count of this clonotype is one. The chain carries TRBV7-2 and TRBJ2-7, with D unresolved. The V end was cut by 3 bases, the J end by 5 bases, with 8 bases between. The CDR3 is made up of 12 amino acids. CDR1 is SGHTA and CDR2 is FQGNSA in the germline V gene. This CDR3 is CASSFDGHEQYF. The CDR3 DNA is TGTGCCAGCAGCTTTGACGGACACGAGCAGTACTTC.

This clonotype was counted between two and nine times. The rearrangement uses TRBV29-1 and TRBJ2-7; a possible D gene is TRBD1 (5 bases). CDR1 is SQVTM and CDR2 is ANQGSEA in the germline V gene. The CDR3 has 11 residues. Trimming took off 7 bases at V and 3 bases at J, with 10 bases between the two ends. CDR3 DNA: TGCAGCGGGAGACAGAACTACGAGCAGTACTTC. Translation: CSGRQNYEQYF.

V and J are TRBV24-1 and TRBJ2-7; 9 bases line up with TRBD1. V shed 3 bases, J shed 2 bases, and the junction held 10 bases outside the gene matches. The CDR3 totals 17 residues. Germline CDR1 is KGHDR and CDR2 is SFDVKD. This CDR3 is CATSDARTGAFTYEQYF. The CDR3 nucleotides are TGTGCCACCAGTGATGCAAGGACAGGGGCGTTCACCTACGAGCAGTACTTC.

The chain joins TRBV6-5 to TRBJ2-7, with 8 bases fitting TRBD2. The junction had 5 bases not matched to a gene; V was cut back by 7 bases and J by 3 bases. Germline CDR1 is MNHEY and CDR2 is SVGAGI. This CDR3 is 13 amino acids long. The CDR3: CASTPGLGYEQYF. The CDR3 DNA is TGTGCCAGCACTCCGGGACTAGGCTACGAGCAGTACTTC.

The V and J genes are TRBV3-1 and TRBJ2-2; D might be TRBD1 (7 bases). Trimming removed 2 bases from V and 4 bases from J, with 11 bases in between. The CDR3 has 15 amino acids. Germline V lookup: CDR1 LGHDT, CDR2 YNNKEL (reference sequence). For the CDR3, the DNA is TGTGCCAGCAGCCAAAGCCAGGGGGGCACCGGGGAGCTGTTTTTT. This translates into CASSQSQGGTGELFF. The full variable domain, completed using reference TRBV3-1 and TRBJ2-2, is DTAVSQTPKYLVTQMGNDKSIKCEQNLGHDTMYWYKQDSKKFLKIMFSYNNKELIINETVPNRFSPKSPDKAHLNLHINSLELGDSAVYFCASSQSQGGTGELFFGEGSRLTVL.

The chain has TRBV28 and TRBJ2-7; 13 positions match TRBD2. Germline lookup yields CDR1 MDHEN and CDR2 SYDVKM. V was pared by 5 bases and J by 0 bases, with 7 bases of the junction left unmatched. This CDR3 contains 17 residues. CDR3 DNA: TGTGCCAGCAGTACGCCGGGACTAGCGGGGACCTCCTACGAGCAGTACTTC. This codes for CASSTPGLAGTSYEQYF.